The entry below describes one TCR beta chain. What antigen it recognizes has not been identified. The input lacks base qualities; no much larger clone sits a single base away. Whole blood was collected in K2EDTA tubes by collaborating institutions according to the institutions' own protocols. For TCRbeta analysis, collaborators shipped samples as frozen whole blood, isolated PBMCs, or DNA extracted from either of those sample types. The sample is drawn from a study of blood T cell repertoires in COVID-19 (dated by TCRdb to 2020 to 2021). In terms of the full investigation: Samples covering the acute and convalescent phases of COVID-19 were provided by collaborators in the United States, Italy and Spain. The repertoires were released in a freely available public database meant as a resource for research on the immune response to SARS-CoV-2. Deeply sampled blood TCRbeta repertoires from subjects exposed to, actively infected with, or recovered from COVID-19 were included in the dataset. The prospective study material was composed of cDNA or gDNA derived from T cells, B-cell-depleted T cells, or PBMCs. Where HLA class I and class II types were available, the types were taken from metadata supplied by the sample provider, not from assay-based typing. Samples came from the ongoing ImmuneRACE study (first 160 participants) plus 1,254 subjects from 6 global collaborators. The sample metadata nearly always contained a de-identified subject ID, COVID-19 status, age in years and sex.

TCRbeta CDR3 regions were amplified from genomic DNA using the immunoSEQ Assay, a bias-controlled multiplex PCR. The paper's data handling went like this. Nucleated cell counts per sample were estimated from amplification of reference gene primers within the assay. Sequence reads were collapsed and filtered to measure the absolute abundance of every unique TCRbeta CDR3 rearrangement. Productive Simpson clonality was computed per sample as the square root of Simpson's diversity index over productive rearrangements. TCRdb obtained this table from immuneACCESS and retained in-frame rearrangements with V and J assigned. These tables miss some clones; where compared with another copy, unresolved V genes account for less than half of the shortfall, and the remainder is unexplained. V and J calls and clone size are given by that table; D and trimming were obtained from the DNA. The sample table records 130,000 to 150,000 clones; under 85% of these occur just once. The leading ten clones occupy approximately 6.1% of the sample.

On the study overall, not on this receptor specifically: The amount of clinical and demographic metadata varied by source and participant and was provided uncurated.

Sequencing input: peripheral blood. The clonotype originates from a human donor in a cohort sampled during active COVID-19.

CDR3 region: CASSATGAVYRAFF. The DNA reads as follows: TGTGCCAGCTCGGCCACAGGTGCCGTCTACCGAGCTTTCTTT. This sequence uses TRBV18 and TRBJ1-1; a weak D assignment points to TRBD1 (5 bases agree). Spanning cysteine to phenylalanine, the CDR3 consists of 14 amino acids. Kept here is only the CDR3 DNA, which spans 42 bases and is read in frame from base 1. Deletion took 6 bases off V and 10 bases off J, with a span of 21 bases between the germline ends. CDR1 and CDR2 were assigned from the germline V gene as KGHSH and LQKENI.